This T cell receptor (beta chain) was captured in a study of cytomegalovirus exposure and HLA in healthy donors. Study findings and constraints: When analyzed later, a missense DCLRE1C variant was found to be linked to TCR beta V- and J-gene trimming. Being productive about 87% or about 30% of the time was typical of most TCR beta V segments in an earlier analysis. Some public TCRs appeared in many individuals, while most sequences were rare.

Germline CDR1 reads SGHRS; CDR2 reads YFSETQ. V lost 3 bases, J lost 3 bases, and 8 bases stayed unmatched. CDR3 size: 16 residues. The PCR ran on 60 Vbeta and 13 Jbeta primers. The protocol was immunoSEQ multiplex PCR, while the TCRdb copy is restricted to in-frame clones and leaves out a portion. The table has about 180,000 clones, 76% seen once; the top ten hold roughly 1.5%. As regards this clone: The antigen is unknown.

Material: PBMCs. The chain is built from TRBV5-1 and TRBJ2-3; the match to TRBD1 covers 9 bases. The source of this sequence is a man between 18 and 29 years old in good health and CMV-seronegative. Here the CDR3 DNA reads TGCGCCAGCAGCTCCGGGACAGGGCTTAGGACAGATACGCAGTATTTT. This encodes CASSSGTGLRTDTQYF. Based on the CDR3 plus reference TRBV5-1 and TRBJ2-3, the full variable domain is KAGVTQTPRYLIKTRGQQVTLSCSPISGHRSVSWYQQTPGQGLQFLFEYFSETQRNKGNFPGRFSGRQFSNSRSEMNVSTLELGDSALYLCASSSGTGLRTDTQYFGPGTRLTVL.